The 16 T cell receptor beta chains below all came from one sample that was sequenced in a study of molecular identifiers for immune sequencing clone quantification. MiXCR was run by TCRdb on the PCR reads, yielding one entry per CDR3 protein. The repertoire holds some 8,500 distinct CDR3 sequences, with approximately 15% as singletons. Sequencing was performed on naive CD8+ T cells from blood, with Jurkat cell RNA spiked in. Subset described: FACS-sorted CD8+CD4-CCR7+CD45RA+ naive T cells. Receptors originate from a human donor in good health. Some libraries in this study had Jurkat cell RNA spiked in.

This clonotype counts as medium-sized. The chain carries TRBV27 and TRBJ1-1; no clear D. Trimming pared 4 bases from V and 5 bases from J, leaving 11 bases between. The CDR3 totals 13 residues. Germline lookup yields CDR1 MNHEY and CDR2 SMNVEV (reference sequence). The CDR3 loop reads CASSSTSGTEAFF. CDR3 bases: TGTGCCAGCAGTTCTACCTCTGGAACTGAAGCTTTCTTT.

In nucleotides, the CDR3 is TGTGCCTGCGGCGCTGATCCGGGGGGGGCACAAAACATGAACACTGAAGCTTTCTTT. This translates into CACGADPGGAQNMNTEAFF. The genes are TRBV9 and TRBJ1-1; D is perhaps TRBD1 (6 bases). Germline CDR1 and CDR2: SGDLS and YYNGEE. The CDR3 consists of 19 residues. V was pared by 10 bases and J by 0 bases, with 31 bases between.

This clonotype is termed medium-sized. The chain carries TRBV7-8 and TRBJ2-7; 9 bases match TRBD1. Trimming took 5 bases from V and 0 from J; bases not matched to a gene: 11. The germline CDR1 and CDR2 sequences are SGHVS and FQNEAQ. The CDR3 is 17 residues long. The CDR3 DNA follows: TGTGCCAGCAGCCCAGGATCCGGGACAGGGTACTCCTACGAGCAGTACTTC. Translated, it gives CASSPGSGTGYSYEQYF.

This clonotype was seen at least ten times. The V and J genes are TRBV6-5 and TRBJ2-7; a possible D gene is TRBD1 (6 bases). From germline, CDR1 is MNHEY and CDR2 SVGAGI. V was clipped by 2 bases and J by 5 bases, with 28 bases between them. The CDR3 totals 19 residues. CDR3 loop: CASSYDRSDPFGALNEQYF. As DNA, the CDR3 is TGTGCCAGCAGTTACGACAGGTCTGATCCTTTTGGAGCTTTGAACGAGCAGTACTTC.

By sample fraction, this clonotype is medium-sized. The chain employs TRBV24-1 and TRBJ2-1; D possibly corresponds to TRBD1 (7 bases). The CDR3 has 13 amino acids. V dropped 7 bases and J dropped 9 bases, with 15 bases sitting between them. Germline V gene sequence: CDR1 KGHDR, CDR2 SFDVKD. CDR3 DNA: TGTGCCACCAGAAACAGGGGAGCGGGTGAGCAGTTCTTC. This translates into CATRNRGAGEQFF.

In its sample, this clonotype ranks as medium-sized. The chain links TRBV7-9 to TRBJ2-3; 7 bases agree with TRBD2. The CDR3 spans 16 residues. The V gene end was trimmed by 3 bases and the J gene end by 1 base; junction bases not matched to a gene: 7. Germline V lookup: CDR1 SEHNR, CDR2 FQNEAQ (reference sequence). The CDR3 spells CASSFSSGAGTDTQYF. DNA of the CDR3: TGTGCCAGCAGCTTCTCGAGCGGGGCTGGCACAGATACGCAGTATTTT.

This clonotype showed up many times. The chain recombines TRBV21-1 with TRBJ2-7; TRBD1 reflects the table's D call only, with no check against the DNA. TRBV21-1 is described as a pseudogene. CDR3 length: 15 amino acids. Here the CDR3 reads CASSKGETGVCEQYF. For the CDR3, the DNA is TGTGCCAGCAGCAAAGGAGAGACAGGGGTATGCGAGCAGTACTTC.

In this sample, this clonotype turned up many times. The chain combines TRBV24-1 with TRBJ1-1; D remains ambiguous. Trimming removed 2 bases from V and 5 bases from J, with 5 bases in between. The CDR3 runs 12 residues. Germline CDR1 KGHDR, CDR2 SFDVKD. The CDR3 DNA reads TGTGCCACCAGTGATTACGGGACTGAAGCTTTCTTT. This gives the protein CATSDYGTEAFF.

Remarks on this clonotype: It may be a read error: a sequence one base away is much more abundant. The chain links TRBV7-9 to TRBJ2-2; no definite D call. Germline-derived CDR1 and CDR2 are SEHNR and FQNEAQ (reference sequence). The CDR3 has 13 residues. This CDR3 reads CTSSSVLSGELFF. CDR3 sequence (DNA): TGTACCAGCAGCTCCGTACTGTCCGGGGAGCTGTTTTTT.

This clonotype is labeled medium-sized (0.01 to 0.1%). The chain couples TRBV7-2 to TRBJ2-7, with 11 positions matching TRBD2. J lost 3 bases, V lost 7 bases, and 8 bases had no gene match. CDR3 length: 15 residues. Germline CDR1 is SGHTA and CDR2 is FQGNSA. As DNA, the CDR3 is TGTGCCAGCACCGAAGGACTAGCGGGCTTCTACGAGCAGTACTTC. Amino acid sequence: CASTEGLAGFYEQYF.

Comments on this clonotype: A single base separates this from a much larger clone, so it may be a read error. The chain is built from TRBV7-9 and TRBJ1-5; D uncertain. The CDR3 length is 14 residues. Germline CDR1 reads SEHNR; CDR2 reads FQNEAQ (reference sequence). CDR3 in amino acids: CAGSLCQDEQPQHF. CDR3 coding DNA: TGTGCCGGCAGCTTATGCCAGGACGAGCAGCCCCAGCATTTT. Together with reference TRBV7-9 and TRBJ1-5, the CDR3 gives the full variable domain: DTGVSQNPRHKITKRGQNVTFRCDPISEHNRLYWYRQTLGQGPEFLTYFQNEAQLEKSRLLSDRFSAERPKGSFSTLEIQRTEQGDSAMYLCAGSLCQDEQPQHFGDGTRLSIL.

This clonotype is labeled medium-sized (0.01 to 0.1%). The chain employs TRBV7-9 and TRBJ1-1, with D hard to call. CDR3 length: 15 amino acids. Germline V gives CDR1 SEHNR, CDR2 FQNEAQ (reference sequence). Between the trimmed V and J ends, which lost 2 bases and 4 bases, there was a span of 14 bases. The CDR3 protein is CASSLPGPLGTEAFF. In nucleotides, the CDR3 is TGTGCCAGCAGCTTACCAGGACCCCTTGGCACTGAAGCTTTCTTT.

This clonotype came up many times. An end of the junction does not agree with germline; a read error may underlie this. DNA for the CDR3: TGTGCCTGGAGTGTACTCCAGGGGGGGACTGAAACTTTCTTT. Its translation is CAWSVLQGGTETFF. The V gene is TRBV30, the J gene TRBJ1-1; 7 positions agree with TRBD1. CDR3 size: 14 residues. The germline gives CDR1 GTSNPN, CDR2 SVGIG (reference sequence). Full variable domain (outside the CDR3, taken from reference TRBV30 and TRBJ1-1): SQTIHQWPATLVQPVGSPLSLECTVEGTSNPNLYWYRQAAGRGLQLLFYSVGIGQISSEVPQNLSASRPQDRQFILSSKKLLLSDSGFYLCAWSVLQGGTETFFGQGTRLTVV.

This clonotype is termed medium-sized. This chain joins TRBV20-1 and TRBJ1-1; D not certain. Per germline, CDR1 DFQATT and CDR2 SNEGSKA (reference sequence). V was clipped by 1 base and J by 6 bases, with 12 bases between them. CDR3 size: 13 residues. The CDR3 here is CSARVPGSAEAFF. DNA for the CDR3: TGCAGTGCTAGAGTCCCCGGCAGCGCTGAAGCTTTCTTT.

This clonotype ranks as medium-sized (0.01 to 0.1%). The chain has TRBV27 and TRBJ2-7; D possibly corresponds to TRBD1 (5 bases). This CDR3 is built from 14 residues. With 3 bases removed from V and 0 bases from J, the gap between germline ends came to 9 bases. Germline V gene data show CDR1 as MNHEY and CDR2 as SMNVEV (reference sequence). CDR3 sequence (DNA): TGTGCCAGCAGTTTGGCAGGGTCCTCCTACGAGCAGTACTTC. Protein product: CASSLAGSSYEQYF.

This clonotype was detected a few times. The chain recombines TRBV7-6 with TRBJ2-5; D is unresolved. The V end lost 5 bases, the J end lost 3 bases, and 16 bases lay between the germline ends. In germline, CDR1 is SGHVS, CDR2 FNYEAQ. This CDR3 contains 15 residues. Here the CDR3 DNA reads TGTGCCAGCAGCCCACTCTCATCAGCCAAAGAGACCCAGTACTTC. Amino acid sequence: CASSPLSSAKETQYF.